What follows are 27 T cell receptor beta chains derived from one specimen sequenced in a study of PD-1 blockade in classical Hodgkin lymphoma. Repertoires were generated with immunoSEQ multiplex PCR, while TCRdb's copy carries only in-frame clones and drops some. The sample records about 97,000 clones, approximately 88% being singletons. Patients all relapsed after autologous stem cell transplantation, and there was variation in brentuximab vedotin exposure. Sequences were derived from peripheral blood mononuclear cells (PBMCs), sampled at baseline. These receptors were obtained from a human donor with classical Hodgkin lymphoma.

V and J are TRBV6-1 and TRBJ2-7, with 12 nucleotides matching TRBD1. CDR1 is MNHNS, CDR2 SASEGT, per germline. The CDR3 extends over 15 amino acids. J gave up 3 bases and V 6 bases, and 6 bases lay outside the gene matches. Written as DNA, the CDR3 is TGTGCCAGCAGGGGACAGGGGGCCCCTTTCTACGAGCAGTACTTC. Translating it yields CASRGQGAPFYEQYF.

This clone was observed once. The chain uses TRBV29-1 and TRBJ1-1; D unclear. The CDR3 runs 12 residues. V gave up 6 bases and J gave up 8 bases, with 16 bases separating them. CDR1 and CDR2 (germline): SQVTM, ANQGSEA. Here the CDR3 reads CSVAPGVREAFF. In nucleotides, the CDR3 is TGCAGCGTAGCACCAGGAGTCCGGGAAGCTTTCTTT.

The rearrangement joins TRBV9 to TRBJ2-3, with no clear D. The CDR3 has 13 residues. Germline V gene data show CDR1 as SGDLS and CDR2 as YYNGEE. The V end lost 0 bases, the J end lost 6 bases, and 8 bases lay between the germline ends. CDR3 bases: TGTGCCAGCAGCGTAGTGGGCAGGGATACGCAGTATTTT. Translated: CASSVVGRDTQYF.

This clone has just a few counts. The chain joins TRBV7-8 to TRBJ2-1; 13 nucleotides agree with TRBD2. J was trimmed by 10 bases and V by 4 bases; bases with no gene match: 4. The V gene's germline CDR1 is SGHVS and CDR2 FQNEAQ. CDR3 length: 14 amino acids. In DNA, the CDR3 is TGTGCCAGCAGCTCAAGGACTAGCGGGGGCGAGCAGTTCTTC. Translating it yields CASSSRTSGGEQFF. Combining the CDR3 with reference TRBV7-8 and TRBJ2-1 gives the whole variable domain GAGVSQSPRYKVAKRGQDVALRCDPISGHVSLFWYQQALGQGPEFLTYFQNEAQLDKSGLPSDRFFAERPEGSVSTLKIQRTQQEDSAVYLCASSSRTSGGEQFFGPGTRLTVL.

The rearrangement links TRBV5-8 to TRBJ1-2; D is perhaps TRBD1 (6 bases). Trimming cost V 5 bases and J 4 bases, with 21 bases left between them. Germline V gene data show CDR1 as SGHTS and CDR2 as YDEGEE. The CDR3 runs 16 residues. CDR3 region: CASRPGPDRELYGYTF. As DNA, the CDR3 is TGTGCCAGCAGACCGGGGCCGGACAGAGAGCTCTATGGCTACACCTTC. Full variable domain (rest looked up from reference TRBV5-8 and TRBJ1-2): EAGVTQSPTHLIKTRGQQATLRCSPISGHTSVYWYQQALGLGLQFLLWYDEGEERNRGNFPPRFSGRQFPNYSSELNVNALELEDSALYLCASRPGPDRELYGYTFGSGTRLTVV.

This chain joins TRBV6-6 and TRBJ2-7; 12 nucleotides align to TRBD2. The CDR3 is 16 amino acids. Unmatched junction bases numbered 3, after V lost 0 bases and J lost 3 bases. CDR1 and CDR2 from the germline V gene are MNHNY and SVGAGI (reference sequence). CDR3 nucleotides: TGTGCCAGCAGTTACTCCGGACTAGCGGGGTACTACGAGCAGTACTTC. This translates into CASSYSGLAGYYEQYF.

The V call is TRBV7-6, the J call TRBJ2-3, with D unclear. Germline V gene data show CDR1 as SGHVS and CDR2 as FNYEAQ. V lost 1 base to trimming and J lost 5 bases, with 7 bases between them. The CDR3 is 13 residues long. CDR3 bases: TGTGCCAGCAGCTTAGGCGTGGGAGATACGCAGTATTTT. Translated, it gives CASSLGVGDTQYF.

Only one count was recorded for this clone. This chain connects TRBV11-2 to TRBJ2-7; no reliable D call. Deletions cut 1 base from V and 3 bases from J, with 7 bases between. Germline CDR1 is SGHAT and CDR2 is FQNNGV. This CDR3 spans 13 amino acids. The CDR3 loop reads CASSLVYGYEQYF. The DNA of the CDR3 is TGTGCCAGCAGCTTAGTATACGGCTACGAGCAGTACTTC.

The V and J genes are TRBV9 and TRBJ2-2, with TRBD2 identical over 12 bases. The ends lost 7 bases at V and 5 bases at J; junction bases unmatched: 12. Germline-derived CDR1 and CDR2 are SGDLS and YYNGEE. The CDR3 spans 17 residues. In nucleotides, the CDR3 is TGTGCCAGCCCCCTAGCGGGAGGGGGGGGTAATACCGGGGAGCTGTTTTTT. Translated, it gives CASPLAGGGGNTGELFF.

This clone was counted only a few times. The chain joins TRBV29-1 to TRBJ2-2; D call uncertain. V was cut by 4 bases and J by 5 bases, with 14 bases left in between. Germline CDR1 is SQVTM and CDR2 is ANQGSEA. The CDR3 spans 14 residues. The CDR3 nucleotides read TGCAGCGTTGTCGGGCCAGACTTAACCGGGGAGCTGTTTTTT. Protein: CSVVGPDLTGELFF.

This clone appeared once. The gene calls are TRBV25-1 and TRBJ2-2, with D tentatively TRBD2 (6 bases). In germline, CDR1 is MGHDK, CDR2 SYGVNS. Trimming cost V 3 bases and J 7 bases, with 18 bases left between them. This CDR3 has 16 residues. This CDR3 reads CASSDHAGMGSGELFF. CDR3 DNA sequence: TGTGCCAGCAGTGACCACGCGGGAATGGGAAGCGGGGAGCTGTTTTTT.

The chain links TRBV5-4 to TRBJ2-3; D not resolved. V lost 3 bases and J lost 1, with 3 bases in between. The CDR3 loop spans 12 amino acids. Germline V gene lookup returns CDR1 SGHNT and CDR2 YYREEE (reference sequence). Here the CDR3 reads CASSWGTDTQYF. The CDR3 DNA reads TGTGCCAGCAGCTGGGGCACAGATACGCAGTATTTT.

This clone was counted only a few times. The chain links TRBV9 to TRBJ2-1; 8 bases match TRBD2. Losses at the gene ends were 0 bases for V and 5 bases for J; bases not matched to a gene: 7. The CDR3 extends over 16 amino acids. From germline, CDR1 is SGDLS and CDR2 YYNGEE. The CDR3 DNA reads as TGTGCCAGCAGCGTAGCCCCGGGACTAGGGGACAATGAGCAGTTCTTC. Its protein product is CASSVAPGLGDNEQFF.

The V call is TRBV19, the J call TRBJ1-2; tentatively, D is TRBD1 (5 bases). Germline CDR1 reads LNHDA; CDR2 reads SQIVND (reference sequence). This CDR3 spans 14 amino acids. The V gene lost 5 bases and the J gene lost 8 bases, with 18 bases spanning the gap. CDR3 loop: CASSARDQVQGYTF. The CDR3 nucleotides are TGTGCCAGTAGTGCCCGGGACCAGGTTCAGGGCTACACCTTC. Full variable domain (remainder filled in from reference TRBV19 and TRBJ1-2): DGGITQSPKYLFRKEGQNVTLSCEQNLNHDAMYWYRQDPGQGLRLIYYSQIVNDFQKGDIAEGYSVSREKKESFPLTVTSAQKNPTAFYLCASSARDQVQGYTFGSGTRLTVV.

This chain uses TRBV4-1 with TRBJ2-1; 12 bases align to TRBD2. Germline assignment: CDR1 MGHRA and CDR2 YSYEKL. The CDR3 consists of 18 residues. The V and J ends lost 0 bases and 6 bases, in that order; junction bases with no gene match: 9. CDR3 loop: CASSQDKEASGRANEQFF. Here the CDR3 DNA reads TGCGCCAGCAGCCAAGATAAAGAGGCTAGCGGGAGGGCCAATGAGCAGTTCTTC.

This clone is labeled as medium-sized (0.01 to 0.1%). The chain combines TRBV7-9 with TRBJ1-2, with D unresolved. Between the trimmed V and J ends, which lost 0 bases and 7 bases, there was a span of 6 bases. Germline values: CDR1 SEHNR, CDR2 FQNEAQ (reference sequence). This CDR3 region has 12 residues. The CDR3 bases are TGTGCCAGCAGCTTAGCTGGTAGTGGCTACACCTTC. Encoded protein: CASSLAGSGYTF.

The table lists this clone with a few counts. V is TRBV7-5 and J is TRBJ1-3; TRBD1, as called in the table, went unchecked against the DNA. TRBV7-5 counts as a pseudogene. The CDR3 consists of 18 residues. The CDR3 is CVRSLEYRSGGRWNTIYF. The CDR3 DNA sequence: TGTGTCAGAAGCTTAGAATATAGGTCAGGGGGACGGTGGAACACCATATATTTT.

CDR3 DNA sequence: TGCGCCAGCAGCTCTCTAGCAGATACGCAGTATTTT. The encoded protein is CASSSLADTQYF. The chain links TRBV5-1 to TRBJ2-3; D gene unclear. There are 12 residues in the CDR3. Germline values: CDR1 SGHRS, CDR2 YFSETQ. Trimming left V 3 bases short and J 4 bases short, with 6 bases between.

The rearrangement links TRBV4-3 to TRBJ2-2; perhaps TRBD2 as D (6 bases). Trimming shortened V by 0 bases and J by 0 bases, and 14 bases separated the two germline ends. Per the germline V gene, CDR1 is LGHNA and CDR2 is YSLEER. This CDR3 region has 18 residues. The CDR3 loop is CASSQDLAVYANTGELFF. Here the CDR3 DNA reads TGCGCCAGCAGCCAAGATTTAGCGGTCTACGCGAACACCGGGGAGCTGTTTTTT.

CDR3 bases: TGTGCCAGCAGCGCCAATCCTCCCACAGATACGCAGTATTTT. It specifies CASSANPPTDTQYF. The chain carries TRBV9 and TRBJ2-3; D not resolved. With 3 bases removed from V and 2 bases from J, the gap between germline ends came to 10 bases. Per germline, CDR1 SGDLS and CDR2 YYNGEE. This CDR3 has 14 residues.

The J gene is TRBJ1-1, the V gene TRBV27; D remains unclear. The CDR3 contains 15 residues. Germline-derived CDR1 and CDR2 are MNHEY and SMNVEV (reference sequence). Trimming stripped 2 bases from V and 1 base from J, with 11 bases between. The CDR3 DNA reads as TGTGCCAGCAGTTTAAGGTACAGCCCGAACACTGAAGCTTTCTTT. It yields the protein CASSLRYSPNTEAFF.

The J gene is TRBJ1-2, the V gene TRBV5-8; 9 bases fit TRBD1. V was pared by 4 bases and J by 3 bases, with 10 bases of the junction left unmatched. Germline CDR1 and CDR2: SGHTS and YDEGEE. The CDR3 spans 16 residues. The CDR3 sequence: CASSILGTGTDYGYTF. The CDR3 coding sequence is TGTGCCAGCAGCATACTCGGGACAGGGACGGACTATGGCTACACCTTC.

This clone was seen only once. The J gene is TRBJ2-4, the V gene TRBV18; maybe TRBD2 (5 bases). This CDR3 is built from 16 residues. V lost 1 base and J 3 bases, leaving 13 bases between the germline ends. Germline CDR1 reads KGHSH; CDR2 reads LQKENI. CDR3 protein: CASSPLSEGYKNIQYF. In DNA form, the CDR3 reads TGTGCCAGCTCACCACTTAGTGAGGGTTACAAAAACATTCAGTACTTC.

The chain employs TRBV5-1 and TRBJ2-2; D could derive from TRBD1 or TRBD2 (5 bases each). Germline loops: CDR1 SGHRS, CDR2 YFSETQ. Trimming cost V 3 bases and J 5 bases, with 17 bases left between them. The CDR3 totals 16 residues. This chain's CDR3 is CASSWGIDRGTGELFF. In DNA, the CDR3 is TGCGCCAGCAGCTGGGGGATAGATCGCGGGACCGGGGAGCTGTTTTTT.

The chain carries TRBV11-2 and TRBJ2-1; D may correspond to TRBD1 or TRBD2 (5 bases each). The V end was cut by 3 bases, the J end by 7 bases, with 19 bases between. The CDR3 is 16 residues long. CDR1 SGHAT and CDR2 FQNNGV come from the germline V gene. The CDR3 is CASSLMGIHGGNEQFF. CDR3 sequence (DNA): TGTGCCAGCAGCTTGATGGGGATCCATGGGGGAAATGAGCAGTTCTTC.

Only one count was recorded for this clone. The chain recombines TRBV7-9 with TRBJ1-1; TRBD1 matches at 8 bases. This CDR3 has 16 amino acids. V shed 1 base, J shed 1 base, and the junction held 5 bases outside the gene matches. CDR1 SEHNR and CDR2 FQNEAQ come from the germline V gene (reference sequence). The CDR3 spells CASSLGQGARNTEAFF. The CDR3 DNA follows: TGTGCCAGCAGCTTAGGTCAGGGGGCAAGGAACACTGAAGCTTTCTTT.

This chain joins TRBV7-3 and TRBJ2-2; 7 nucleotides match TRBD2. The CDR3 is 13 amino acids. In germline, CDR1 is SGHTA, CDR2 FQGTGA. The junction had 4 bases not matched to a gene; V was cut back by 4 bases and J by 8 bases. The CDR3 DNA reads as TGTGCCAGCAGCTACCAGCGGGATGGGGAGCTGTTTTTT. Translation: CASSYQRDGELFF.